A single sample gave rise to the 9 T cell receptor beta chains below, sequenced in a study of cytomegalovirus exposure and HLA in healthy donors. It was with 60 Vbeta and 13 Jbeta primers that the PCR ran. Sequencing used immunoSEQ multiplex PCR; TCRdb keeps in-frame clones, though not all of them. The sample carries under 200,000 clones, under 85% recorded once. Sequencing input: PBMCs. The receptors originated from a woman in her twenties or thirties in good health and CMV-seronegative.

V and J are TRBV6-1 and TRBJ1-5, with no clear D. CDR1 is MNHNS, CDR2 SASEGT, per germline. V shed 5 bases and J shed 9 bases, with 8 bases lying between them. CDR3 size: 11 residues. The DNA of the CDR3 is TGTGCCAGCAGTCCCCGGGGGCCCCAGCATTTT. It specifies CASSPRGPQHF.

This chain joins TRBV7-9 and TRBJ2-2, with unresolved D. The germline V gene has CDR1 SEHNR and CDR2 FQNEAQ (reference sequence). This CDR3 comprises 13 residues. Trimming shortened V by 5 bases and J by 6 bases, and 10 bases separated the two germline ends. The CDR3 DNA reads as TGTGCCAGCAGCCCCCTTGGGCCCGGGGAGCTGTTTTTT. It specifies CASSPLGPGELFF.

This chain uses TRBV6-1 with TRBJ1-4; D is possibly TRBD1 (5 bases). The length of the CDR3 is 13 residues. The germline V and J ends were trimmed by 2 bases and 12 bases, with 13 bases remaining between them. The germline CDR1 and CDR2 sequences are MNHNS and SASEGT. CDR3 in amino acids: CASSEIKQAELFF. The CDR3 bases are TGTGCCAGCAGTGAAATAAAACAGGCCGAACTGTTTTTT.

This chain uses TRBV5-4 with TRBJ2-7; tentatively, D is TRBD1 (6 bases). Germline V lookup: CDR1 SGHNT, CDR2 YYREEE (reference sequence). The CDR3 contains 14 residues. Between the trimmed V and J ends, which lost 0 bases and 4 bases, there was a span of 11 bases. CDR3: CASSLVQGGYEQYF. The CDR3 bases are TGTGCCAGCAGCTTGGTACAGGGTGGGTACGAGCAGTACTTC.

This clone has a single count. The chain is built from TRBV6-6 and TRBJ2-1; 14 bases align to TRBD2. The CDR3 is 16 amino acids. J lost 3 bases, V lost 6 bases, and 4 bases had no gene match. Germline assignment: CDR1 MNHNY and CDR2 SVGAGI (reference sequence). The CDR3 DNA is TGTGCCAGCAGGGGACTAGCGGGGGCCGGCTACAATGAGCAGTTCTTC. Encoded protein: CASRGLAGAGYNEQFF.

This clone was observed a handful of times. This CDR3 is CASLPQTGLNTEAFF. CDR3 nucleotide sequence: TGTGCCAGCCTGCCACAGACAGGGTTGAACACTGAAGCTTTCTTT. V gene TRBV6-1 combines with J gene TRBJ1-1; 7 bases map to TRBD1. CDR1 and CDR2 from the germline V gene are MNHNS and SASEGT. The V and J ends lost 8 bases and 0 bases, in that order; junction bases with no gene match: 9. This CDR3 has 15 amino acids.

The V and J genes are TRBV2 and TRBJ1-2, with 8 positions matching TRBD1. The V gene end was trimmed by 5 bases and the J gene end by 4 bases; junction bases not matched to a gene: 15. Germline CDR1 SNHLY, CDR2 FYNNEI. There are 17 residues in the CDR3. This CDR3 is CASSPTRGQGGSYGYTF. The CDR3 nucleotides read TGTGCCAGCAGTCCGACCCGAGGACAGGGAGGTTCCTATGGCTACACCTTC.

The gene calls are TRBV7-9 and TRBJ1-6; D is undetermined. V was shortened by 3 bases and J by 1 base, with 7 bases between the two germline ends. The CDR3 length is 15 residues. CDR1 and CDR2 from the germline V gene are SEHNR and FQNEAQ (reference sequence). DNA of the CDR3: TGTGCCAGCAGCTTGGGAGAATCCTATAATTCACCCCTCCACTTT. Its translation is CASSLGESYNSPLHF.

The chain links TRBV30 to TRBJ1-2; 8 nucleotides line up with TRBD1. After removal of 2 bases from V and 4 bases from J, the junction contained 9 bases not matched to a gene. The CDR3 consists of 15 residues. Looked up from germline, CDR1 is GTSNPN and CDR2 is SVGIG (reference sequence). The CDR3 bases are TGTGCCTGGAGTACCACGGGACAGGCCCGCTATGGCTACACCTTC. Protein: CAWSTTGQARYGYTF.